This T cell receptor beta chain was captured in a study of technical replicates of blood from a few donors. Germline CDR1 is SNHLY and CDR2 is FYNNEI. CDR3 length equals 15 residues. Trimming cost V 5 bases and J 1 base; bases outside gene matches: 3. Libraries were prepared by immunoSEQ multiplex PCR; TCRdb keeps only in-frame clonotypes and omits some of them. The repertoire holds over 10,000 clones, roughly nine tenths seen once, with around 7.9% in the top ten. This rearrangement joins TRBV2 to TRBJ2-3; TRBD1 matches 10 bases. The TCR comes from a human donor in good health. Material for sequencing was PBMCs. CDR3 sequence reads: CASSRDRGRTDTQYF. CDR3 DNA: TGTGCCAGCAGTCGCGACAGGGGGCGCACAGATACGCAGTATTTT. The entire variable domain, with the rest obtained from reference TRBV2 and TRBJ2-3, is as follows: EPEVTQTPSHQVTQMGQEVILRCVPISNHLYFYWYRQILGQKVEFLVSFYNNEISEKSEIFDDQFSVERPDGSNFTLKIRSTKLEDSAMYFCASSRDRGRTDTQYFGPGTRLTVL.